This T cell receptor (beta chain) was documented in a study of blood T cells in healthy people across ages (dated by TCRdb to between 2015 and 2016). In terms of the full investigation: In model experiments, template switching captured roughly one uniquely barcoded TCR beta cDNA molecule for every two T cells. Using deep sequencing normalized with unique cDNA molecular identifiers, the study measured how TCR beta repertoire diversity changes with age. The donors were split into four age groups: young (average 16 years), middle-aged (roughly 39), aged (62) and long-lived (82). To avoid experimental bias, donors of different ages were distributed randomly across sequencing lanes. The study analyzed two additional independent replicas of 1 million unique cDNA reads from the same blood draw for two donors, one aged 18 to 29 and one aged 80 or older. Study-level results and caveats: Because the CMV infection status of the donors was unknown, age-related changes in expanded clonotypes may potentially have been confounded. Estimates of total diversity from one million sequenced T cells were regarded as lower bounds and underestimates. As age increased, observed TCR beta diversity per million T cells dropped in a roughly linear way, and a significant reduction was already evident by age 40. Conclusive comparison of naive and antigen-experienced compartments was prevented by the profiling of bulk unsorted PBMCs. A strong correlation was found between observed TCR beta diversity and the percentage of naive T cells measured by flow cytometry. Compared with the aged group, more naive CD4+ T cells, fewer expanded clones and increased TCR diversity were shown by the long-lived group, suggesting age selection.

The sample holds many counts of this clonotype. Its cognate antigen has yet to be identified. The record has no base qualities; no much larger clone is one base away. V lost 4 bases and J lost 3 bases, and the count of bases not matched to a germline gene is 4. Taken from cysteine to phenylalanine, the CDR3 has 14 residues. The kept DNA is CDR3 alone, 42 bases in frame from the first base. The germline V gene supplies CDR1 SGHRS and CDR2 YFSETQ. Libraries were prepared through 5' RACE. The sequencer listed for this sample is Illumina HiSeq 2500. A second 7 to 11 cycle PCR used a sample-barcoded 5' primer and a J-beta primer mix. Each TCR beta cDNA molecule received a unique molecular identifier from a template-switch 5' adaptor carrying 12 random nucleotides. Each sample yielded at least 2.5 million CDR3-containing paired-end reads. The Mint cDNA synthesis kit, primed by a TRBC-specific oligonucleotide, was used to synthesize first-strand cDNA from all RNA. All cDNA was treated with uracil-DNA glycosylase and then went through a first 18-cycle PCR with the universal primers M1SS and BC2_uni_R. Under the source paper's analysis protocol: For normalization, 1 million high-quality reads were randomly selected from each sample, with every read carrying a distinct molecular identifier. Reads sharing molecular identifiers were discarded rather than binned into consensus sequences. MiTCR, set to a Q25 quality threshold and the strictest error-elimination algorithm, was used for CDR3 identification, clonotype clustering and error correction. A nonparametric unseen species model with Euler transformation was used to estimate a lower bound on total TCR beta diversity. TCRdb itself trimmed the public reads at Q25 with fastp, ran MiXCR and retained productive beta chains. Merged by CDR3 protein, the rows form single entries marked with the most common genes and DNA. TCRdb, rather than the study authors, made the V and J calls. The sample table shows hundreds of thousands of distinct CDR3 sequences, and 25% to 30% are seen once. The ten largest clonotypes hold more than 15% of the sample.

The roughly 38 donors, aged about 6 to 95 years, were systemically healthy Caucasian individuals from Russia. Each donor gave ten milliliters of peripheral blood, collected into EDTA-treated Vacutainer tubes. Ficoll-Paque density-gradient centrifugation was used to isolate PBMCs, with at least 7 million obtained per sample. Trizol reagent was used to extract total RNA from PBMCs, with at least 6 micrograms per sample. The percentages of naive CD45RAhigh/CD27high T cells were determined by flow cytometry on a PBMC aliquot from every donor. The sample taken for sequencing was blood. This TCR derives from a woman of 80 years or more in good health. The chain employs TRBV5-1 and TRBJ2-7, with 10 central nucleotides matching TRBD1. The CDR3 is CASSTDRGNYEQYF. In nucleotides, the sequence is TGCGCCAGCAGCACGGACAGGGGGAACTACGAGCAGTACTTC.